The clone carrying this TCR beta chain was counted a few times. Unique molecular identifiers were used in preparing the TCRbeta library. Via MiXCR, TCRdb re-called the PCR reads, giving one row per CDR3 protein. The sample has 490,000 or so distinct CDR3 sequences; around 12% are singletons. The source of the sample is a study of T-cell reconstitution after alpha-beta-depleted transplantation in children. Germline CDR1 reads LGHDT; CDR2 reads YNNKEL (reference sequence). V lost 1 base and J 6 bases, leaving 10 bases between the germline ends. The CDR3 covers 14 residues. The sequence was collected from a human donor who donated a stem cell graft to a child with combined immunodeficiency. The gene calls are TRBV3-1 and TRBJ2-1; D unclear. The source was PBMCs from the stem cell graft donor, collected from the stem cell graft. CDR3 DNA: TGTGCCAGCAGCCAAGTGACACTGGGCAATGAGCAGTTCTTC. Translating it yields CASSQVTLGNEQFF.